This is a list of T cell receptor beta chains from one sample in a study of cytomegalovirus exposure and HLA in healthy donors. Data came from immunoSEQ multiplex PCR; TCRdb stores just in-frame clones and leaves some out. The sample lists 99,000 or so clones, roughly 80% seen once, with roughly 17% in the top ten. Sequenced input: PBMCs. These receptors were taken from a man aged 60 to 75 in good health and CMV-seropositive. CDR3s include the opening cysteine and the closing phenylalanine or tryptophan. Each record gives: J gene, clone size, V gene, D gene, CDR3 protein, CDR3 DNA. The D gene is left open where the match is weak. Where a row states a size, it is once, few, many or the class of an expanded clone; other rows omit it.

>TRBJ1-5|once|TRBV28|.
CASSSLAGAQSNQPQHF
TGTGCCAGCAGTTCCCTGGCGGGGGCGCAGAGCAATCAGCCCCAGCATTTT
>TRBJ2-3|.|TRBV7-7|.
CASSFRDSPTDTQYF
TGTGCTAGCAGCTTTCGGGACTCACCCACAGATACGCAGTATTTT
>TRBJ1-3|.|TRBV6-4|.
CASSLQTGTDPSGNTIYF
TGTGCCAGCAGTCTCCAGACAGGCACGGATCCCTCTGGAAACACCATATATTTT
>TRBJ2-7|.|TRBV27|TRBD1
CASSFLGPTGGHYEQYF
TGTGCCAGCAGTTTCCTCGGACCAACAGGGGGCCACTACGAGCAGTACTTC
>TRBJ2-1|.|TRBV5-1|TRBD1
CASSYHYSGTDLNEQFF
TGCGCCAGCAGCTACCACTATTCCGGGACAGACCTCAATGAGCAGTTCTTC
>TRBJ1-5|.|TRBV10-1|.
CASKGRVGQPQHF
TGCGCCAGCAAAGGTCGGGTGGGTCAGCCCCAGCATTTT
>TRBJ2-1|.|TRBV30|.
CACLTGGRNEQFF
TGTGCCTGCCTAACGGGGGGCAGAAATGAGCAGTTCTTC
>TRBJ2-1|.|TRBV11-1|TRBD2
CASSLSRGAYNEQFF
TGTGCCAGCAGCTTATCGCGGGGGGCGTACAATGAGCAGTTCTTC
>TRBJ2-1|.|TRBV10-3|.
CAISGGLGLFYNEQFF
TGTGCCATCAGTGGGGGGCTGGGGCTTTTCTACAATGAGCAGTTCTTC
>TRBJ2-7|.|TRBV4-1|.
CASTDTVGYEQYF
TGCGCCAGCACGGACACTGTCGGTTACGAGCAGTACTTC
>TRBJ2-3|.|TRBV6-1|.
CASGPRLTSSDTQYF
TGTGCCAGCGGCCCGAGGTTAACTTCGTCAGATACGCAGTATTTT
>TRBJ1-2|.|TRBV11-2|TRBD1
CASSLGTGPNYGYTF
TGTGCCAGCAGCTTGGGGACAGGGCCTAACTATGGCTACACCTTC
>TRBJ2-2|.|TRBV11-1|TRBD2
CASSLAGGPRELFF
TGTGCCAGCAGCCTAGCGGGGGGGCCGCGGGAGCTGTTTTTT
>TRBJ2-7|.|TRBV27|.
CASSLRAGPSSYEQYF
TGTGCCAGCAGTTTACGGGCAGGGCCCTCCTCCTACGAGCAGTACTTC
>TRBJ2-1|.|TRBV30|TRBD1
CAIRTGSYNEQFF
TGTGCCATAAGGACAGGAAGCTACAATGAGCAGTTCTTC
>TRBJ2-5|.|TRBV10-1|TRBD1
CASSPTGVTAQYF
TGCGCCAGCAGCCCGACAGGGGTCACGGCCCAGTACTTC
>TRBJ2-5|.|TRBV5-1|TRBD2
CASSLGLAGVQETQYF
TGCGCCAGCAGCTTGGGACTAGCGGGGGTGCAAGAGACCCAGTACTTC
>TRBJ1-1|.|TRBV27|.
CASTRGVNTEAFF
TGTGCCAGCACTCGGGGGGTGAACACTGAAGCTTTCTTT
>TRBJ2-1|.|TRBV7-6|.
CASSLPRDNYNEQFF
TGTGCCAGCAGCTTACCCCGGGACAACTACAATGAGCAGTTCTTC
>TRBJ2-6|.|TRBV14|TRBD1
CASSPRTGSASGANVLTF
TGTGCCAGCAGCCCGCGGACAGGGTCAGCGTCTGGGGCCAACGTCCTGACTTTC
>TRBJ1-2|.|TRBV19|.
CASRAGPTFYGYTF
TGTGCCAGTAGGGCAGGGCCTACTTTCTATGGCTACACCTTC
>TRBJ1-4|.|TRBV7-9|.
CASSLNVWAGGTDEKLFF
TGTGCCAGCAGCTTAAACGTTTGGGCCGGGGGTACGGATGAAAAACTGTTTTTT
>TRBJ2-2|few|TRBV19|TRBD1
CASSLTGFKSGELFF
TGTGCCAGTAGTTTGACAGGGTTTAAGTCCGGGGAGCTGTTTTTT
>TRBJ2-3|.|TRBV5-6|TRBD2
CASSRFSGGARDTQYF
TGTGCCAGCAGCAGATTTAGCGGGGGGGCCAGGGATACGCAGTATTTT
>TRBJ2-3|.|TRBV30|TRBD1
CAWSPVRGRDTQYF
TGTGCCTGGAGCCCAGTGAGGGGGCGGGATACGCAGTATTTT
>TRBJ2-3|.|TRBV10-3|.
CAIRGVSTDTQYF
TGTGCCATCCGCGGGGTAAGCACAGATACGCAGTATTTT
>TRBJ2-3|.|TRBV9|TRBD2
CASSVDPSGGAADTQYF
TGTGCCAGCAGCGTAGATCCTAGCGGGGGGGCAGCGGATACGCAGTATTTT
>TRBJ2-3|.|TRBV5-1|TRBD1
CASSRRTGKFTDTQYF
TGCGCCAGCAGCAGACGGACAGGGAAATTCACAGATACGCAGTATTTT
>TRBJ2-6|.|TRBV15|.
CATSITGGANVLTF
TGTGCCACCAGCATCACAGGTGGGGCCAACGTCCTGACTTTC
>TRBJ1-1|.|TRBV21-1|.
CASSSRDRGNTEAFF
TGTGCCAGCAGCTCCCGGGACAGGGGGAACACTGAAGCTTTCTTT
>TRBJ2-7|.|TRBV7-9|.
CASSPTGAYEQYF
TGTGCCAGCAGCCCGACAGGAGCCTACGAGCAGTACTTC
>TRBJ2-7|.|TRBV4-1|.
CASSQDLAPGYEQYF
TGCGCCAGCAGCCAAGATCTAGCCCCCGGGTACGAGCAGTACTTC
>TRBJ1-1|.|TRBV18|TRBD1
CASLQGALNTEAFF
TGTGCCAGCCTACAGGGGGCCCTGAACACTGAAGCTTTCTTT
>TRBJ1-5|.|TRBV27|TRBD1
CASSPHQGQGAFNQPQHF
TGTGCCAGCAGTCCTCACCAGGGACAGGGGGCTTTCAATCAGCCCCAGCATTTT
>TRBJ1-6|.|TRBV7-2|TRBD1
CASRLQGGNSPLHF
TGTGCCAGCAGGCTACAGGGGGGAAATTCACCCCTCCACTTT
>TRBJ2-2|.|TRBV25-1|TRBD1
CASSGQGPTGELFF
TGTGCCAGCAGTGGACAGGGGCCCACCGGGGAGCTGTTTTTT
>TRBJ2-5|.|TRBV18|.
CASSPIGGRETQYF
TGTGCCAGCTCACCAATAGGAGGGCGAGAGACCCAGTACTTC
>TRBJ2-7|.|TRBV21-1|.
CASSTPGLALGGQYF
TGTGCCAGCAGCACTCCGGGACTAGCGCTGGGTGGGCAGTACTTC
>TRBJ2-1|.|TRBV7-9|TRBD1
CASSKRTGINEQFF
TGTGCCAGCAGCAAGCGGACAGGGATCAATGAGCAGTTCTTC
>TRBJ2-5|.|TRBV27|TRBD1
CASSLTPAGGEETQYF
TGTGCCAGCAGTTTAACCCCTGCAGGGGGAGAAGAGACCCAGTACTTC
>TRBJ2-3|once|TRBV19|.
CASSIGLRTDSTQYF
TGTGCCAGTAGTATAGGGCTCAGGACAGATTCTACGCAGTATTTT
>TRBJ2-7|once|TRBV2|.
CASSEGGVSYYEQYF
TGTGCCAGCAGTGAAGGGGGGGTGTCTTACTACGAGCAGTACTTC
>TRBJ2-1|.|TRBV7-3|.
CASSLAGGTYNEQFF
TGTGCCAGCAGCTTGGCAGGGGGGACCTACAATGAGCAGTTCTTC
>TRBJ1-2|.|TRBV5-6|.
CASSLARHSYTF
TGTGCCAGCAGCTTGGCCAGGCACAGCTACACCTTC
>TRBJ1-1|.|TRBV6-5|.
CASSFGENTEAFF
TGTGCCAGCAGTTTCGGAGAGAACACTGAAGCTTTCTTT
>TRBJ2-3|.|TRBV6-6|TRBD2
CASSYSGLGVTDTQYF
TGTGCCAGCAGTTATTCGGGACTAGGGGTCACAGATACGCAGTATTTT
>TRBJ1-5|.|TRBV27|.
CASSRGGVREPQHF
TGTGCCAGCAGTCGAGGAGGGGTCCGGGAGCCCCAGCATTTT
>TRBJ2-3|.|TRBV11-2|TRBD1
CASSPWTGDTDTQYF
TGTGCCAGCAGCCCTTGGACAGGGGACACAGATACGCAGTATTTT
>TRBJ1-2|.|TRBV5-1|.
CASSLEHATYGYTF
TGCGCCAGCAGCTTGGAGCACGCAACCTATGGCTACACCTTC
>TRBJ2-3|.|TRBV2|.
CASKGLEDTQYF
TGTGCCAGCAAGGGACTCGAAGATACGCAGTATTTT
>TRBJ1-5|.|TRBV30|.
CAWSAETANQPQHF
TGTGCCTGGAGTGCAGAGACAGCAAATCAGCCCCAGCATTTT
>TRBJ1-5|.|TRBV4-1|.
CASSPDRNSQPQHF
TGCGCCAGCAGCCCCGACAGAAACAGTCAGCCCCAGCATTTT
>TRBJ2-7|.|TRBV27|TRBD1
CASSRQGSYYEQYF
TGTGCCAGCAGTAGACAGGGAAGCTACTACGAGCAGTACTTC
>TRBJ2-7|.|TRBV29-1|.
CSVLGGQLTSYEQYF
TGCAGCGTCCTCGGGGGACAGCTGACCTCCTACGAGCAGTACTTC
>TRBJ2-2|.|TRBV4-1|TRBD1
CASSQVPKTGGTGELFF
TGCGCCAGCAGCCAAGTTCCAAAGACAGGGGGAACCGGGGAGCTGTTTTTT
>TRBJ2-7|.|TRBV6-5|TRBD1
CASSSGTDFYEQYF
TGTGCCAGCAGCTCCGGGACAGATTTCTACGAGCAGTACTTC
>TRBJ2-3|.|TRBV7-2|.
CASSLLAGDTQYF
TGTGCCAGCAGCTTACTAGCAGGAGATACGCAGTATTTT
>TRBJ1-1|few|TRBV10-3|.
CAISGQPNTEAFF
TGTGCCATCAGTGGACAGCCGAACACTGAAGCTTTCTTT
>TRBJ1-5|.|TRBV19|TRBD1
CASSARTGESNQPQHF
TGTGCCAGTAGTGCACGGACAGGAGAGAGCAATCAGCCCCAGCATTTT